A single sample is the source of the 22 T cell receptor beta chains below, sequenced in a study of shared clonotypes between healthy human individuals (dated by TCRdb to about 2020). The library was made by the immunoSEQ multiplex PCR assay. TCRdb's version of the immuneACCESS table is confined to in-frame rearrangements and falls short of the full clone set. An unresolved V gene accounts for under half of the shortfall where checked; the remainder is of unknown origin. The sample has 2 million to 2.5 million clones on record, more than 90% of them singletons. The top ten clones comprise 0.13% of the sample. Sequenced sample: naive CD4+ T cells sorted from blood. What this sample's cell subset or site label stands for: CD45RA+ positively selected. The receptors shown here come from a man younger than 35 in good health.

This clone was seen a handful of times. This chain joins TRBV19 and TRBJ2-2, with no clear D. Trimming cost V 3 bases and J 4 bases, with 6 bases left between them. The germline V gene encodes CDR1 LNHDA and CDR2 SQIVND (reference sequence). The CDR3 is made up of 13 amino acids. The CDR3 region has the DNA TGTGCCAGTAGTATGACACCCACCGGGGAGCTGTTTTTT. Protein: CASSMTPTGELFF.

This sequence joins TRBV15 and TRBJ2-3; D is unresolved. Germline lookup yields CDR1 LNHNV and CDR2 YYDKDF (reference sequence). CDR3 length equals 13 residues. V gave up 1 base and J gave up 2 bases, with 4 bases separating them. CDR3 sequence (DNA): TGTGCCACCAGCAGAGGTATCACAGATACGCAGTATTTT. It specifies CATSRGITDTQYF.

The V call is TRBV5-1, the J call TRBJ2-7; no clear D gene. CDR1 is SGHRS and CDR2 is YFSETQ in the germline V gene. The length of the CDR3 is 13 residues. V gave up 0 bases and J gave up 6 bases, with 10 bases separating them. The CDR3 DNA sequence: TGCGCCAGCAGCTTGGGGGCAGAGACCGAGCAGTACTTC. Amino acid sequence: CASSLGAETEQYF. The entire variable domain, with the rest obtained from reference TRBV5-1 and TRBJ2-7, is as follows: KAGVTQTPRYLIKTRGQQVTLSCSPISGHRSVSWYQQTPGQGLQFLFEYFSETQRNKGNFPGRFSGRQFSNSRSEMNVSTLELGDSALYLCASSLGAETEQYFGPGTRLTVT.

The chain joins TRBV9 to TRBJ2-7; a possible D gene is TRBD1 (6 bases). The CDR3 totals 16 residues. The V gene's germline CDR1 is SGDLS and CDR2 YYNGEE. Trimming left V 4 bases short and J 2 bases short, with 19 bases between. CDR3 in amino acids: CASSRTIFDRTYEQYF. The DNA for the CDR3 is TGTGCCAGCAGCCGTACTATTTTCGACAGGACCTACGAGCAGTACTTC.

The V gene is TRBV5-4, the J gene TRBJ1-5, with D hard to call. Trimming stripped 2 bases from V and 6 bases from J, with 6 bases between. CDR1 is SGHNT, CDR2 YYREEE, per germline (reference sequence). The CDR3 runs to 12 residues. The CDR3 protein is CASSFPGQPQHF. The DNA for the CDR3 is TGTGCCAGCAGCTTCCCGGGTCAGCCCCAGCATTTT.

The chain employs TRBV9 and TRBJ1-3; D perhaps matches TRBD1 (6 bases). Germline lookup yields CDR1 SGDLS and CDR2 YYNGEE. Trimming shortened V by 4 bases and J by 2 bases, and 13 bases separated the two germline ends. CDR3 size: 15 residues. CDR3 nucleotides: TGTGCCAGCAGCCCCCTCGGGGGGCCTGGAAACACCATATATTTT. This gives the protein CASSPLGGPGNTIYF.

This clone was counted once. The chain links TRBV13 to TRBJ2-3; 12 nucleotides match TRBD2. The CDR3 consists of 15 residues. V gave up 5 bases and J gave up 6 bases; unmatched junction bases: 6. CDR1 is PRHDT and CDR2 is FYEKMQ in the germline V gene (reference sequence). Here the CDR3 reads CASSLRLAGVDTQYF. The CDR3 DNA reads as TGTGCCAGCAGCCTGAGACTAGCGGGAGTGGATACGCAGTATTTT.

Only one count was recorded for this clone. The chain couples TRBV6-5 to TRBJ2-3; 7 bases match TRBD1. CDR3 length: 15 residues. The V gene's germline CDR1 is MNHEY and CDR2 SVGAGI. Trimming at V came to 5 bases and at J to 2 bases, leaving 7 bases not matched to a gene. This chain's CDR3 is CASSRDSPYTDTQYF. DNA for the CDR3: TGTGCCAGCAGTCGGGACAGCCCATACACAGATACGCAGTATTTT.

The rearrangement uses TRBV18 and TRBJ2-7, with 9 bases fitting TRBD2. The J segment lost 6 bases and the V segment lost 2 bases, leaving 11 bases of the junction unmatched. Germline V CDR1 and CDR2: KGHSH, LQKENI. CDR3 size: 16 residues. The CDR3 bases are TGTGCCAGCTCACCAGGGGCGGGAGGGATACTTGGCGAGCAGTACTTC. Amino acid sequence: CASSPGAGGILGEQYF. The variable domain in full, with the rest retrieved from reference TRBV18 and TRBJ2-7, is NAGVMQNPRHLVRRRGQEARLRCSPMKGHSHVYWYRQLPEEGLKFMVYLQKENIIDESGMPKERFSAEFPKEGPSILRIQQVVRGDSAAYFCASSPGAGGILGEQYFGPGTRLTVT.

Remarks on this clone: Other DNA sequences in this sample translate to the same CDR3. The chain combines TRBV11-2 with TRBJ1-4; D remains unclear. This CDR3 contains 15 residues. CDR1 is SGHAT and CDR2 is FQNNGV in the germline V gene. Trimming took 0 bases from V and 0 from J, leaving 5 bases between them. Here the CDR3 reads CASSLDGATNEKLFF. CDR3 in DNA: TGTGCCAGCAGCTTAGACGGGGCAACTAATGAAAAACTGTTTTTT.

The chain recombines TRBV7-2 with TRBJ1-1; D is undetermined. Trimming shortened V by 1 base and J by 1 base, and 7 bases separated the two germline ends. The CDR3 runs 14 residues. Germline CDR1 and CDR2: SGHTA and FQGNSA. CDR3: CASSLVRKNTEAFF. The DNA for the CDR3 is TGTGCCAGCAGCTTAGTCCGGAAGAACACTGAAGCTTTCTTT. The variable domain in full, completed from reference TRBV7-2 and TRBJ1-1, reads GAGVSQSPSNKVTEKGKDVELRCDPISGHTALYWYRQSLGQGLEFLIYFQGNSAPDKSGLPSDRFSAERTGGSVSTLTIQRTQQEDSAVYLCASSLVRKNTEAFFGQGTRLTVV.

The chain couples TRBV29-1 to TRBJ2-5, with 12 bases lining up with TRBD2. The CDR3 contains 15 residues. CDR1 is SQVTM, CDR2 ANQGSEA, per germline. The ends lost 6 bases at V and 1 base at J; junction bases unmatched: 6. The CDR3 loop reads CSVVLAGGTQETQYF. CDR3 DNA sequence: TGCAGCGTCGTACTAGCGGGGGGTACCCAAGAGACCCAGTACTTC.

This clone showed up just a few times. The same CDR3 arises from other DNA sequences in this sample as well. CDR3 loop: CASSSTYEQYF. As DNA, the CDR3 is TGTGCCAGCAGCTCAACCTACGAGCAGTACTTC. The V call is TRBV7-2, the J call TRBJ2-7; D unresolved. Germline CDR1 reads SGHTA; CDR2 reads FQGNSA. V was trimmed by 4 bases and J by 2 bases, leaving 3 bases between them. The CDR3 covers 11 residues.

J is TRBJ1-2 and V is TRBV19; 8 bases agree with TRBD1. The trim removed 3 bases at V and 3 bases at J, leaving 3 bases unmatched. Germline CDR1 reads LNHDA; CDR2 reads SQIVND (reference sequence). There are 14 residues in the CDR3. CDR3 amino acids: CASSMSGGDYGYTF. For the CDR3, the DNA is TGTGCCAGTAGTATGTCAGGGGGCGACTATGGCTACACCTTC. Combining the CDR3 with reference TRBV19 and TRBJ1-2 gives the whole variable domain DGGITQSPKYLFRKEGQNVTLSCEQNLNHDAMYWYRQDPGQGLRLIYYSQIVNDFQKGDIAEGYSVSREKKESFPLTVTSAQKNPTAFYLCASSMSGGDYGYTFGSGTRLTVV.

The chain employs TRBV30 and TRBJ2-7; 7 nucleotides match TRBD1. CDR3 size: 13 residues. Germline V gene sequence: CDR1 GTSNPN, CDR2 SVGIG (reference sequence). J was trimmed by 9 bases and V by 8 bases; bases with no gene match: 16. CDR3 sequence reads: CAGTYRGWIGQYF. CDR3 bases: TGTGCCGGTACTTACAGGGGCTGGATAGGGCAGTACTTC.

The chain has TRBV5-6 and TRBJ2-3, with no clear D. In germline, CDR1 is SGHDT, CDR2 YYEEEE. Trimming took off 0 bases at V and 0 bases at J, with 8 bases between the two ends. There are 15 residues in the CDR3. CDR3: CASSLVRPSTDTQYF. CDR3 bases: TGTGCCAGCAGCTTGGTTAGACCCAGCACAGATACGCAGTATTTT.

The chain uses TRBV7-3 and TRBJ2-1, with a possible D match to TRBD1 (5 bases). V was shortened by 1 base and J by 9 bases, with 10 bases between the two germline ends. The CDR3 spans 13 residues. The V gene's germline CDR1 is SGHTA and CDR2 FQGTGA. The CDR3 region is CASSLSLGVEQFF. The CDR3, as DNA: TGTGCCAGCAGCTTAAGCCTAGGGGTTGAGCAGTTCTTC.

The rearrangement joins TRBV5-4 to TRBJ2-1, with 12 positions matching TRBD1. In germline, CDR1 is SGHNT, CDR2 YYREEE (reference sequence). Losses at the gene ends were 0 bases for V and 5 bases for J; bases not matched to a gene: 3. This CDR3 is built from 16 residues. CDR3 nucleotide sequence: TGTGCCAGCAGCTTGGCCGGGACAGGGGGCCACAATGAGCAGTTCTTC. Its protein is CASSLAGTGGHNEQFF.

The chain joins TRBV2 to TRBJ1-6; D not resolved. This CDR3 comprises 13 residues. Trimming pared 8 bases from V and 7 bases from J, leaving 12 bases between. Germline CDR1 and CDR2: SNHLY and FYNNEI. The CDR3 region is CASCNQENSPLHF. The CDR3 nucleotides read TGTGCCAGCTGTAATCAAGAAAATTCACCCCTCCACTTT. Full variable domain (outside the CDR3, taken from reference TRBV2 and TRBJ1-6): EPEVTQTPSHQVTQMGQEVILRCVPISNHLYFYWYRQILGQKVEFLVSFYNNEISEKSEIFDDQFSVERPDGSNFTLKIRSTKLEDSAMYFCASCNQENSPLHFGNGTRLTVT.

The V and J genes are TRBV9 and TRBJ2-5; 9 bases align to TRBD1. The length of the CDR3 is 14 residues. Germline V gives CDR1 SGDLS, CDR2 YYNGEE. V shed 3 bases, J shed 7 bases, and the junction held 7 bases outside the gene matches. The chain's CDR3 is CASSEGQGSGTQYF. CDR3 DNA sequence: TGTGCCAGCAGCGAGGGACAGGGAAGTGGGACCCAGTACTTC. The full variable domain, with the rest looked up from reference TRBV9 and TRBJ2-5, is DSGVTQTPKHLITATGQRVTLRCSPRSGDLSVYWYQQSLDQGLQFLIQYYNGEERAKGNILERFSAQQFPDLHSELNLSSLELGDSALYFCASSEGQGSGTQYFGPGTRLLVL.

This rearrangement joins TRBV28 to TRBJ2-3; D may correspond to TRBD1 or TRBD2 (7 bases each). V lost 6 bases, J lost 0 bases, and 16 bases lay in between. Germline V lookup: CDR1 MDHEN, CDR2 SYDVKM. This CDR3 is 16 amino acids long. The CDR3 sequence: CASSLPGGASTDTQYF. The CDR3 bases are TGTGCCAGCAGCCTCCCAGGGGGGGCTAGCACAGATACGCAGTATTTT.

This chain connects TRBV5-1 to TRBJ1-5; possibly TRBD1 for D (5 bases). Per the germline V gene, CDR1 is SGHRS and CDR2 is YFSETQ. The V and J ends lost 2 bases and 2 bases respectively, with 11 bases between them. The CDR3 covers 15 residues. CDR3 coding DNA: TGCGCCAGCAGCTTCCTGGGGGAAGGCAATCAGCCCCAGCATTTT. This sequence encodes CASSFLGEGNQPQHF. Based on the CDR3 plus reference TRBV5-1 and TRBJ1-5, the full variable domain is KAGVTQTPRYLIKTRGQQVTLSCSPISGHRSVSWYQQTPGQGLQFLFEYFSETQRNKGNFPGRFSGRQFSNSRSEMNVSTLELGDSALYLCASSFLGEGNQPQHFGDGTRLSIL.